Below, 14 T cell receptor beta chains from the same sample are listed, as sequenced in a study of blood T cells in healthy people across ages. A second PCR, run for about 7 to 11 cycles, used a sample-barcoded 5' primer plus a J-beta primer mix. TCRdb re-called the 5' RACE reads through MiXCR, storing one row per CDR3 protein. The table has 950,000 to 1,200,000 distinct CDR3 sequences, 35% to 45% seen once. The sequenced sample was blood. Receptor source: a man younger than 30 in good health.

This clonotype was counted a few times. CDR3 residues: CSVEVEGTINYGYTF. The DNA of the CDR3 is TGCAGCGTGGAGGTGGAGGGCACCATAAACTATGGCTACACCTTC. This chain links TRBV29-1 with TRBJ1-2; D uncertain. Trimming stripped 6 bases from V and 2 bases from J, with 19 bases between. Germline V gene data show CDR1 as SQVTM and CDR2 as ANQGSEA. The CDR3 loop spans 15 amino acids.

The chain employs TRBV27 and TRBJ2-5, with 7 nucleotides matching TRBD1. Trimming at V came to 7 bases and at J to 4 bases, leaving 12 bases not matched to a gene. CDR3 length: 15 amino acids. The germline gives CDR1 MNHEY, CDR2 SMNVEV (reference sequence). The CDR3 bases are TGTGCCAGCAAGACAGGGACGTTCAAAGGAGAGACCCAGTACTTC. Amino acids: CASKTGTFKGETQYF.

There are a few counts of this clonotype. The rearrangement uses TRBV20-1 and TRBJ1-5; 7 bases map to TRBD1. Germline trimming cut 8 bases from V and 2 bases from J; bases unmatched to any gene: 6. In germline, CDR1 is DFQATT, CDR2 SNEGSKA (reference sequence). This CDR3 region has 13 residues. CDR3 coding DNA: TGCAGTTCGAGGGGGCCCGGCAATCAGCCCCAGCATTTT. Translated: CSSRGPGNQPQHF.

This clonotype showed up just a few times. The rearrangement joins TRBV10-3 to TRBJ2-1; TRBD1 aligns across 10 bases. CDR1 is ENHRY, CDR2 SYGVKD, per germline. The CDR3 spans 14 residues. The trim removed 6 bases at V and 3 bases at J, leaving 2 bases unmatched. CDR3 protein: CAISRDRGYNEQFF. CDR3 sequence (DNA): TGTGCCATCAGCCGGGACAGGGGCTACAATGAGCAGTTCTTC.

There are a few counts of this clonotype. V and J are TRBV12-3 or TRBV12-4 and TRBJ1-5; possible D gene TRBD1, 6 bases. The CDR3 has 12 amino acids. The germline V and J ends were trimmed by 7 bases and 12 bases, with 16 bases remaining between them. The CDR3 bases are TGTGCCAGCAAGGACAGCGGCAGAAGCCAGCATTTT. Amino acid sequence: CASKDSGRSQHF.

Worth noting for this clonotype: A read error may explain this, as a much larger clone is one base away. The chain uses TRBV5-1 and TRBJ2-1, with D tentatively TRBD2 (6 bases). Germline assignment: CDR1 SGHRS and CDR2 YFSETQ. The CDR3 is 15 residues long. The CDR3 region has the DNA TGCACCAGCAGAGGTGGGACTGGAGCCTACAATGAGCAGTTCTTC. Translation gives CTSRGGTGAYNEQFF.

This clonotype appeared many times. The chain links TRBV5-1 to TRBJ1-1; D unclear. The CDR3 is 15 residues long. Between the trimmed V and J ends, which lost 0 bases and 0 bases, there was a span of 9 bases. CDR1 SGHRS and CDR2 YFSETQ come from the germline V gene. The CDR3 spells CASSLAPGMNTEAFF. CDR3 coding DNA: TGCGCCAGCAGCTTGGCCCCGGGAATGAACACTGAAGCTTTCTTT.

V and J are TRBV7-2 and TRBJ2-3; D ambiguous. The germline V gene has CDR1 SGHTA and CDR2 FQGNSA. CDR3 length: 13 residues. The V end lost 6 bases, the J end lost 1 base, and 8 bases lay between the germline ends. CDR3 in amino acids: CASRVSGTDTQYF. CDR3 bases: TGTGCCAGCAGGGTGAGCGGCACAGATACGCAGTATTTT.

The chain is built from TRBV20-1 and TRBJ1-6; D is ambiguous. The length of the CDR3 is 16 residues. Germline CDR1 is DFQATT and CDR2 is SNEGSKA (reference sequence). The germline V and J ends were trimmed by 6 bases and 2 bases, with 17 bases remaining between them. The CDR3 region has the DNA TGCAGTGCCGTGGATTGGGAGACGACCTATAATTCACCCCTCCACTTT. It specifies CSAVDWETTYNSPLHF.

V usage is TRBV6-2 or TRBV6-3 and J usage is TRBJ1-1; D gene uncertain. Between the trimmed V and J ends, which lost 0 bases and 4 bases, there was a span of 18 bases. The V gene's germline CDR1 is MNHEY and CDR2 SVGEGT. The CDR3 length is 17 residues. The CDR3 sequence: CASSYSTTNEDGTEAFF. DNA of the CDR3: TGTGCCAGCAGTTACTCCACCACAAACGAGGACGGCACTGAAGCTTTCTTT.

The chain joins TRBV4-1 to TRBJ2-1; D uncertain. Germline loops: CDR1 MGHRA, CDR2 YSYEKL. Between the trimmed V and J ends, which lost 4 bases and 6 bases, there was a span of 19 bases. There are 16 residues in the CDR3. The CDR3 nucleotides are TGCGCCAGCAGCCGACTCCCTCCGGCTAGGGCCAATGAGCAGTTCTTC. This codes for CASSRLPPARANEQFF.

This clonotype has only a few counts. V and J are TRBV27 and TRBJ2-2; D is unclear. Germline CDR1 MNHEY, CDR2 SMNVEV (reference sequence). The length of the CDR3 is 13 residues. V was clipped by 3 bases and J by 6 bases, with 8 bases between them. The CDR3 DNA reads TGTGCCAGCAGTTTGAGTGGGCCCGGGGAGCTGTTTTTT. This encodes CASSLSGPGELFF.

The genes are TRBV28 and TRBJ2-1, with D possibly being TRBD1 (6 bases). The CDR3 is made up of 15 amino acids. V was clipped by 5 bases and J by 7 bases, with 18 bases between them. CDR1 and CDR2 (germline): MDHEN, SYDVKM. The CDR3: CASSTNRVRRNEQFF. The CDR3 DNA reads as TGTGCCAGCAGTACAAACAGGGTCAGGAGGAATGAGCAGTTCTTC.

The chain joins TRBV20-1 to TRBJ1-2, with 8 positions matching TRBD1. Trimming at V came to 6 bases and at J to 2 bases, leaving 5 bases not matched to a gene. Germline CDR1 reads DFQATT; CDR2 reads SNEGSKA (reference sequence). The CDR3 loop spans 13 amino acids. CDR3 sequence (DNA): TGCAGTGCGCGACAGGGGACGAACTATGGCTACACCTTC. It translates to CSARQGTNYGYTF.